Listed below are T cell receptor beta chains from one sample, sequenced in a study of early T cells in non-severe SARS-CoV-2 infection. From the 5' RACE reads, TCRdb called clonotypes with MiXCR, one entry per CDR3 protein. The data hold tens of thousands of distinct CDR3 sequences, with over 4% observed a single time. Sequencing was done on a sample of whole blood. Receptor source: an adult who was a healthcare worker with PCR-confirmed SARS-CoV-2 infection or an uninfected control (not recorded which). CDR3s include the opening cysteine and the closing phenylalanine or tryptophan. The order of the fields is J gene, V gene, clone size, D gene, CDR3 DNA, CDR3 protein. A D gene is named only where the DNA matches it firmly. Clone size is shown for a subset of rows, as once, few, many or a class of expanded clone.

TRBJ2-1	TRBV29-1	many	-	TGCAGCGTTGAAGGGGAAGCGGGCACCTACAATGAGCAGTTCTTC	CSVEGEAGTYNEQFF
TRBJ1-1	TRBV30	few	-	TGTGCGTTGGAACTTATGGGGAACACTGAAGCTTTCTTT	CALELMGNTEAFF
TRBJ2-4	TRBV7-9	many	TRBD1	TGTGCCAGCAGCCCCAGGGGGACGGCCAAAAACATTCAGTACTTC	CASSPRGTAKNIQYF
TRBJ2-1	TRBV5-6	many	-	TGTGCCAGCAGCTTGGTGGGGTTCGGGGATTTTGGCAATGAGCAGTTCTTC	CASSLVGFGDFGNEQFF
TRBJ1-6	TRBV20-1	many	-	TGCAGTGCTCCCCTAGGGCCCCTCCTCCACTTT	CSAPLGPLLHF
TRBJ2-6	TRBV30	-	-	TGTGCCTGGAGTGTACGGGTCTCTGGGGCCAACGTCCTGACTTTC	CAWSVRVSGANVLTF
TRBJ1-1	TRBV7-9	-	-	TGTGCCAGCAGCGCCTCAGAGATGAACACTGAAGCTTTCTTT	CASSASEMNTEAFF
TRBJ1-4	TRBV7-9	many	-	TGTGCCAGCAGCCGATTACGGGACTCCAATGAAAAACTGTTTTTT	CASSRLRDSNEKLFF
TRBJ2-3	TRBV2	many	-	TGTGCCAGCCTTTTAGGAGGAGGCACAGATACGCAGTATTTT	CASLLGGGTDTQYF
TRBJ2-2	TRBV9	few	TRBD2	TGTGCCCCCCTCCCTGCGGGGGGGCTGACCGGGGAGCTGTTTTTT	CAPLPAGGLTGELFF
TRBJ2-1	TRBV7-2	many	TRBD2	TGTGCCAGCAGCTTGGGGACTAGCTCCTACAATGAGCAGTTCTTC	CASSLGTSSYNEQFF
TRBJ2-5	TRBV5-6	many	TRBD2	TGTGCCAGCAGCTTGGATATACTAGCGGGGGGCCGGTCGCTTGAGACCCAGTACTTC	CASSLDILAGGRSLETQYF
TRBJ2-7	TRBV5-4	many	TRBD2	TGTGCCAGCAGCTCAGGAGGCGGGGGTAACGAGCAGTACTTC	CASSSGGGGNEQYF
TRBJ2-7	TRBV11-2	many	-	TGTGCCAGCACCCTCCTTTTCGGGGACTACGAGCAGTACTTC	CASTLLFGDYEQYF
TRBJ2-7	TRBV11-2	many	-	TGTGCCAGCAGCTTAGTCCCCTTATACGAGCAGTACTTC	CASSLVPLYEQYF
TRBJ2-5	TRBV11-2	many	-	TGTGCCAGCAGCTTAAAGCAGGGCCGGGAGACCCAGTACTTC	CASSLKQGRETQYF
TRBJ2-7	TRBV7-9	many	TRBD1	TGTGCCAGCAGCTTGAGGGGGCACCCCTACGAGCAGTACTTC	CASSLRGHPYEQYF
TRBJ2-7	TRBV6-6	many	-	TGTGCCAGCAGTTCACGACAATTATGGGTCGAGCAGTACTTC	CASSSRQLWVEQYF
TRBJ2-7	TRBV6-5	few	TRBD1	TGTGCCAGCAGCCGCAGGGGACAGGGGGCCTACGAGCAGTACTTC	CASSRRGQGAYEQYF
TRBJ1-4	TRBV6-1	many	-	TGTGCCAGCTGCGGGACCTCAAATGAAAAACTGTTTTTT	CASCGTSNEKLFF
TRBJ1-5	TRBV12-3/TRBV12-4	many	-	TGTGCCAGCAGTTCGGGCCTCAAGGGGCAGCCCCAGCATTTT	CASSSGLKGQPQHF
TRBJ1-1	TRBV20-1	many	-	TGCAGTGCGTCGACACTGAACACTGAAGCTTTCTTT	CSASTLNTEAFF
TRBJ1-1	TRBV7-2	many	-	TGTGCCAGCAGCTTCTATCTACAGAACACTGAAGCTTTCTTT	CASSFYLQNTEAFF
TRBJ2-7	TRBV13	many	-	TGTGCCAGCAGCCATCGGGACCGATCCTACGAGCAGTACTTC	CASSHRDRSYEQYF
TRBJ1-3	TRBV6-1	-	-	TGTGCCAGCAGGGCTGCAGGGCTCACTGGAAACACCATATATTTT	CASRAAGLTGNTIYF
TRBJ2-1	TRBV7-6	few	-	TGTGCCAGCAGCACCCAGGGGAATGAGCAGTTCTTC	CASSTQGNEQFF
TRBJ2-3	TRBV9	few	TRBD2	TGTGCCAGCAGCGTAGGCCGACTAGCGGGGTTCACAGATACGCAGTATTTT	CASSVGRLAGFTDTQYF
TRBJ1-5	TRBV6-2/TRBV6-3	many	TRBD1	TGTGCCAGCAGTTACCCTGACAGGGTGACTCTCCAGCATTTT	CASSYPDRVTLQHF
TRBJ1-5	TRBV30	many	TRBD1	TGTGCCTGGAGCAGTTCCAGGGGGCAGCCCCAGCATTTT	CAWSSSRGQPQHF
TRBJ1-6	TRBV2	many	-	TGTGCCAGCAGTGACAGGGGACCACCCCTCCACTTT	CASSDRGPPLHF
TRBJ1-1	TRBV5-6	few	-	TGTGCCAGCAGCGGAGGGGCGACTGAAGCTTTCTTT	CASSGGATEAFF
TRBJ1-2	TRBV6-1	many	-	TGTGCCAGCAGTGAAACAGCTAACTATGGCTACACCTTC	CASSETANYGYTF
TRBJ2-2	TRBV18	-	-	TGTGCCAGCGCCCGGGACAAGAACACCGGGGAGCTGTTTTTT	CASARDKNTGELFF
TRBJ2-2	TRBV12-3/TRBV12-4	many	-	TGTGCCAGCAGTCTCCAAGCAACTTTGGCCGGGGAGCTGTTTTTT	CASSLQATLAGELFF
TRBJ1-4	TRBV12-3/TRBV12-4	many	-	TGTGCCAGCAGTTTTAAGGGCCCTAATGAAAAACTGTTTTTT	CASSFKGPNEKLFF
TRBJ1-2	TRBV25-1	many	TRBD1	TGTGCCAGCAGAGAGACAGGGGGCGCGGAAGGCTACACCTTC	CASRETGGAEGYTF
TRBJ2-1	TRBV11-3	many	-	TGTGCCAGCAGCTTAGGTAGCCTCGGGCGCGATGAGCAGTTCTTC	CASSLGSLGRDEQFF
TRBJ2-1	TRBV20-1	few	TRBD1	TGCAGTGCTAGAACCGGGACAGTCAACAATGAGCAGTTCTTC	CSARTGTVNNEQFF
TRBJ2-7	TRBV5-1	many	TRBD1	TGCGCCAGCAGCTTCGGGGACAGGGCAAGTGTCGAGCAGTACTTC	CASSFGDRASVEQYF
TRBJ2-4	TRBV5-1	many	TRBD1	TGCGCCAGCGAGAGTGGGACAGGGGAAAACATTCAGTACTTC	CASESGTGENIQYF
TRBJ2-3	TRBV11-2	few	-	TGTGCCAGCAGCACCCGTCCCGGGGGGCAGCCTAGCACAGATACGCAGTATTTT	CASSTRPGGQPSTDTQYF
TRBJ2-3	TRBV3-1	many	-	TGTGCCAGCAGCCAATCGGGGGAGGCGCAGTATTTT	CASSQSGEAQYF
TRBJ2-3	TRBV20-1	few	-	TGCAGTGCTAGATGGGGGGAAGATACGCAGTATTTT	CSARWGEDTQYF
TRBJ1-4	TRBV12-3/TRBV12-4	many	-	TGTGCCAGCGCCCTGGGCCGTAATGAAAAACTGTTTTTT	CASALGRNEKLFF
TRBJ2-7	TRBV5-1	-	TRBD1	TGCGCCAGCAGCTTGGAGGGGGACAGGGGACACGAGCAGTACTTC	CASSLEGDRGHEQYF
TRBJ1-1	TRBV27	few	-	TGTGCCAGCGTACCCACCGGGGAGGGAGGCACTGAAGCTTTCTTT	CASVPTGEGGTEAFF
TRBJ1-2	TRBV7-8	medium-sized	-	TGTGCCAGCAGCTTAGAAGCCATGGGGCGGGATGGCTACACCTTC	CASSLEAMGRDGYTF
TRBJ2-1	TRBV20-1	-	-	TGCAGTGCTAGGAGGACCCCGGTTGAGCAGTTCTTC	CSARRTPVEQFF
TRBJ2-7	TRBV20-1	many	-	TGCAGCGTCCTTTGGGCAGGTTACGAGCAGTACTTC	CSVLWAGYEQYF
TRBJ2-7	TRBV12-3/TRBV12-4	many	-	TGTGCCAGCAGTTCGGGACAATCCGACTACGAGCAGTACTTC	CASSSGQSDYEQYF